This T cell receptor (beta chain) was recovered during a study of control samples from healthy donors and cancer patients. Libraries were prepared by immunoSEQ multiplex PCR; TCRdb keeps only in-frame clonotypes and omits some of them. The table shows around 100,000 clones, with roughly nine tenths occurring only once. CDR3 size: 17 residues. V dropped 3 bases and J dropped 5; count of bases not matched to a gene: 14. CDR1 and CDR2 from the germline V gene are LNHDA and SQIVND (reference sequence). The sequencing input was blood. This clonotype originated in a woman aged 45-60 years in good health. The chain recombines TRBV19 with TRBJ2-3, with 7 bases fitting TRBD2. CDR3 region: CASSIGVSGSNLDTQYF. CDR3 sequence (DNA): TGTGCCAGTAGTATCGGCGTTAGCGGGTCAAATTTAGATACGCAGTATTTT.